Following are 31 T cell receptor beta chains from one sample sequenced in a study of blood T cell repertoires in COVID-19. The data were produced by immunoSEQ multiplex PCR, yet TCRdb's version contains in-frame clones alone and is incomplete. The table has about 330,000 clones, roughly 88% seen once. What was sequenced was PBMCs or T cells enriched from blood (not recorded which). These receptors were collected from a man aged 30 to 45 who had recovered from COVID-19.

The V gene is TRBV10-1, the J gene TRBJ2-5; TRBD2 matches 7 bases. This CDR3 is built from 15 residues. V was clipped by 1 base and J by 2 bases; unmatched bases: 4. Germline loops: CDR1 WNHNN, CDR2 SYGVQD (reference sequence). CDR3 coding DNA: TGCGCCAGCAGTGAGTTGGCTAGCGGACAAGAGACCCAGTACTTC. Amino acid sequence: CASSELASGQETQYF.

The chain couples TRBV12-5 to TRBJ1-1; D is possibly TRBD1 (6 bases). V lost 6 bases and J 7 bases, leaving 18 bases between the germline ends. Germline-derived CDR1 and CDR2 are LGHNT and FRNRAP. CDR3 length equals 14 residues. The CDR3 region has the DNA TGTGCTAGTGGCCCGCCTACACCGGACAGTGAAGCTTTCTTT. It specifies CASGPPTPDSEAFF.

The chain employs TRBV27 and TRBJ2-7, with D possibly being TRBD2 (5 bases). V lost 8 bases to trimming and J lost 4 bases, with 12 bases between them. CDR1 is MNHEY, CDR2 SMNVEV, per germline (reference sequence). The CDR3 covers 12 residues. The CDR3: CASSSRAYEQYF. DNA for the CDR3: TGTGCCAGCTCTAGCCGGGCTTACGAGCAGTACTTC.

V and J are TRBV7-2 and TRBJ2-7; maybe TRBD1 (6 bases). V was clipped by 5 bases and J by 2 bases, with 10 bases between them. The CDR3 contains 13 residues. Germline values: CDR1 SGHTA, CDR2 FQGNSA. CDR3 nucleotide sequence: TGTGCCAGCAGCGGGGACACGCCCTACGAGCAGTACTTC. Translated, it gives CASSGDTPYEQYF. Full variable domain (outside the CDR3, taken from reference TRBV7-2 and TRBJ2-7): GAGVSQSPSNKVTEKGKDVELRCDPISGHTALYWYRQSLGQGLEFLIYFQGNSAPDKSGLPSDRFSAERTGGSVSTLTIQRTQQEDSAVYLCASSGDTPYEQYFGPGTRLTVT.

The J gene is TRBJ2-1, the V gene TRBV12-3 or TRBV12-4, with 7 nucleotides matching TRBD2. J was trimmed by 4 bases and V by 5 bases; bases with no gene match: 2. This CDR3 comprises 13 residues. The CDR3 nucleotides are TGTGCCAGCAGTGAGCGGGAATACAATGAGCAGTTCTTC. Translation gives CASSEREYNEQFF.

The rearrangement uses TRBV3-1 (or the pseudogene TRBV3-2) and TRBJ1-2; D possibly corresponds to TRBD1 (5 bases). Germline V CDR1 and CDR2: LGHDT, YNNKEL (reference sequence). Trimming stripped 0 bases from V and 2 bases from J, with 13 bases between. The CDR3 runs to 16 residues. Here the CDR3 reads CASSQDYVRQNYGYTF. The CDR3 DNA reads TGTGCCAGCAGCCAAGATTACGTTAGACAGAACTATGGCTACACCTTC.

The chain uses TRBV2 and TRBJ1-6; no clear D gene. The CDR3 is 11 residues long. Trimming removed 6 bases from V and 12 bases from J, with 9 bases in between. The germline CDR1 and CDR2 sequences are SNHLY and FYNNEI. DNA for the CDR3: TGTGCCAGCAGATCCACTATACCCCTCCACTTT. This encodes CASRSTIPLHF.

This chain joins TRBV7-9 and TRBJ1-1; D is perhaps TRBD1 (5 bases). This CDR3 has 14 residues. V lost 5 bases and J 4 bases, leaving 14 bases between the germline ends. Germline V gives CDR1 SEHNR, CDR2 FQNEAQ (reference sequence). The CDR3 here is CASSTPWGGTEAFF. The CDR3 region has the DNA TGTGCCAGCAGCACACCGTGGGGGGGCACTGAAGCTTTCTTT.

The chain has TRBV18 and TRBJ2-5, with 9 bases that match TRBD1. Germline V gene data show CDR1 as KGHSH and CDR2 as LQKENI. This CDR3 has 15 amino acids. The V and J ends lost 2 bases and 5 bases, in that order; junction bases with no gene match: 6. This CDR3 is CASSPTGQGYETQYF. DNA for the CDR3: TGTGCCAGCTCACCAACGGGACAGGGATACGAGACCCAGTACTTC.

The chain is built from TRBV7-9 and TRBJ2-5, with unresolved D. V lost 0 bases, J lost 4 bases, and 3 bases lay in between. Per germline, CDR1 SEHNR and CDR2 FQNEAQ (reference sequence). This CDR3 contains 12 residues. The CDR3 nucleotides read TGTGCCAGCAGCTTAGCGCGAGAGACCCAGTACTTC. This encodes CASSLARETQYF.

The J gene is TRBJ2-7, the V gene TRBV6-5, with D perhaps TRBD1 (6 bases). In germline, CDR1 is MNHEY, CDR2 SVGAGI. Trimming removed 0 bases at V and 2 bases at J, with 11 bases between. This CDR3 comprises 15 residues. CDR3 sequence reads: CASSYSQGLAYEQYF. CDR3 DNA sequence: TGTGCCAGCAGTTACTCGCAGGGGCTCGCCTACGAGCAGTACTTC.

The CDR3 protein is CASSLPGGRGGYNEQFF. CDR3 bases: TGTGCCAGCAGCTTACCAGGGGGCAGGGGAGGGTACAATGAGCAGTTCTTC. The chain links TRBV11-2 to TRBJ2-1; D is possibly TRBD1 (8 bases). This CDR3 has 17 residues. V was trimmed by 2 bases and J by 4 bases, leaving 18 bases between them. Looked up from germline, CDR1 is SGHAT and CDR2 is FQNNGV.

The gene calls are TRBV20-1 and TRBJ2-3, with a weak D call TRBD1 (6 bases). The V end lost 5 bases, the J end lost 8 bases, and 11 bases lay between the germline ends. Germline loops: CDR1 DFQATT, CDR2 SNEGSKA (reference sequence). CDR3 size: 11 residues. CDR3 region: CSAFTGTTQYF. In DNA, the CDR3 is TGCAGTGCTTTCACAGGGACTACGCAGTATTTT.

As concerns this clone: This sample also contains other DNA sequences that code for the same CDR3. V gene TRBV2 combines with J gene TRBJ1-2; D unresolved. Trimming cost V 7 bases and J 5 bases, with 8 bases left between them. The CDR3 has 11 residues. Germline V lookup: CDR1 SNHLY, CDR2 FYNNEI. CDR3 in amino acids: CASTSGYGYTF. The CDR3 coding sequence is TGTGCCAGCACGTCAGGTTATGGCTACACCTTC.

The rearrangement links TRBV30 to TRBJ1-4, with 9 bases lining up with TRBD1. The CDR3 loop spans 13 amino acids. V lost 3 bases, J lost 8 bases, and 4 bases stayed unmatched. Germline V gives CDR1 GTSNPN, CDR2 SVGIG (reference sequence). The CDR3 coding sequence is TGTGCCTGGAGCCGGGACAGGGTCGAAAAACTGTTTTTT. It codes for CAWSRDRVEKLFF.

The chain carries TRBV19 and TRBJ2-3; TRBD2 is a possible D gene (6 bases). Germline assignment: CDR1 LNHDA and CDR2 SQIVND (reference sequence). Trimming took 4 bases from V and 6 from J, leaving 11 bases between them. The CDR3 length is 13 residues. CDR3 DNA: TGTGCCAGTAGTACCGGACGGGGGGATACGCAGTATTTT. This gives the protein CASSTGRGDTQYF.

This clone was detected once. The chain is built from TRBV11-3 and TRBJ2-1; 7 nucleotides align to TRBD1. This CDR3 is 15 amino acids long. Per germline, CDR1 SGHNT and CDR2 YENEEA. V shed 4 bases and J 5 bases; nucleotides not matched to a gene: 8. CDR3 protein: CASSSHRDRNNEQFF. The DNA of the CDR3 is TGTGCCAGCAGCTCACACCGGGACAGAAACAATGAGCAGTTCTTC.

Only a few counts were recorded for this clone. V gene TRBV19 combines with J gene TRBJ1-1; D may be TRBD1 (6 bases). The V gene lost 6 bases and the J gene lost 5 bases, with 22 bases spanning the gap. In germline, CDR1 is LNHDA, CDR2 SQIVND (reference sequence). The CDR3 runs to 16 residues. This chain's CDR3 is CASRDFVEGGQTEAFF. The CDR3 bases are TGTGCCAGTAGGGACTTCGTAGAAGGGGGACAAACTGAAGCTTTCTTT.

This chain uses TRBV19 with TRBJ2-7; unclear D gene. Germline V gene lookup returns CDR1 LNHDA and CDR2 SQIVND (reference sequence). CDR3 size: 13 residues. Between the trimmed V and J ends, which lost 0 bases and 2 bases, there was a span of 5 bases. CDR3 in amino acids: CASSIDGAYEQYF. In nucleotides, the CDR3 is TGTGCCAGTAGTATAGACGGAGCCTACGAGCAGTACTTC.

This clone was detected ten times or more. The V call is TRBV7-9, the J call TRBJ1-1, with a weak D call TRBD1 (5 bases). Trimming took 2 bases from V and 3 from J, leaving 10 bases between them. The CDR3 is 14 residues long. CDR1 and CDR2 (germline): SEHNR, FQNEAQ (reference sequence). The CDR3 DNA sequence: TGTGCCAGCAGCTTACCAGGGTGGGACACTGAAGCTTTCTTT. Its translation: CASSLPGWDTEAFF.

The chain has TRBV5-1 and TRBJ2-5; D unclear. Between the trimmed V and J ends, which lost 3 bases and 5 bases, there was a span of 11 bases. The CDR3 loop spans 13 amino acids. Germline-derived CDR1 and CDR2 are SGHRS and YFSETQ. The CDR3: CASSYGSAETQYF. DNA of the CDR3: TGCGCCAGCAGCTATGGAAGCGCGGAGACCCAGTACTTC.

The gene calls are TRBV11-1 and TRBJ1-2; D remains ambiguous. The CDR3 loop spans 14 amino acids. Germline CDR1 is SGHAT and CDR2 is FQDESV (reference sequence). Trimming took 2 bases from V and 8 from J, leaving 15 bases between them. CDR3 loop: CASSLFEGGSGYTF. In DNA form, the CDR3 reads TGTGCCAGCAGCTTATTCGAGGGAGGGAGCGGCTACACCTTC. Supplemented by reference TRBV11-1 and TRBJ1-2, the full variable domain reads EAEVAQSPRYKITEKSQAVAFWCDPISGHATLYWYRQILGQGPELLVQFQDESVVDDSQLPKDRFSAERLKGVDSTLKIQPAELGDSAMYLCASSLFEGGSGYTFGSGTRLTVV.

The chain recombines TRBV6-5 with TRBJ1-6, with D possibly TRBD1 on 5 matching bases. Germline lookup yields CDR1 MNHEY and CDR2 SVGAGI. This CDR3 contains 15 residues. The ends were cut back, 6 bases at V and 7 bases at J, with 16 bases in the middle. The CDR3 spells CASSVERGGNSPLHF. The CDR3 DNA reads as TGTGCCAGCAGCGTTGAAAGGGGAGGGAATTCACCCCTCCACTTT.

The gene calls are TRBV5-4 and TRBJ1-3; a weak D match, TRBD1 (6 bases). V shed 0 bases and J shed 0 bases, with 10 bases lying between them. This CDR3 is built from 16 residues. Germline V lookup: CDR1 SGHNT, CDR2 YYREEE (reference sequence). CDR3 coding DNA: TGTGCCAGCAGCTTGGCGGGGACATTCTCTGGAAACACCATATATTTT. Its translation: CASSLAGTFSGNTIYF.

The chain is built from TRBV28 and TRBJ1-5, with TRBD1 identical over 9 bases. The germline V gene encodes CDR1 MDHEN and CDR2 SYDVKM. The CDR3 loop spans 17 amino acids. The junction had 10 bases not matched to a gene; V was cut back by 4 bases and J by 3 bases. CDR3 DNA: TGTGCCAGCAGTTCCTTAAACAGGGGGCACGACAATCAGCCCCAGCATTTT. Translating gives CASSSLNRGHDNQPQHF.

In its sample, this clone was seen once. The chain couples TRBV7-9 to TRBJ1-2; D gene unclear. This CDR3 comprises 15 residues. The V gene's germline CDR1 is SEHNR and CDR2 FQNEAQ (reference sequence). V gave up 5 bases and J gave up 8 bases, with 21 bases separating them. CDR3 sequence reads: CASSTNRPSTWGYTF. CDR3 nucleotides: TGTGCCAGCAGCACTAACCGACCCAGTACGTGGGGCTACACCTTC.

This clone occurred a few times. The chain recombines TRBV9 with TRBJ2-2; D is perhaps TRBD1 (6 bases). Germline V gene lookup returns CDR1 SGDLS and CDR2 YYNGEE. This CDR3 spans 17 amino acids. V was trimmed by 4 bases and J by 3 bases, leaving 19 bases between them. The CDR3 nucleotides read TGTGCCAGCAGCCCCGAGGGTACAGGGATTTACACCGGGGAGCTGTTTTTT. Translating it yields CASSPEGTGIYTGELFF.

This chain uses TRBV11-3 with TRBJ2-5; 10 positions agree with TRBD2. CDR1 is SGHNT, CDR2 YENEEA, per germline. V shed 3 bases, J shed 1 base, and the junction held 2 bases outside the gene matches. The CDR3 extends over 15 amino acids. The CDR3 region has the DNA TGTGCCAGCAGCTTCTGGACTAGCGGCCAAGAGACCCAGTACTTC. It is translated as CASSFWTSGQETQYF.

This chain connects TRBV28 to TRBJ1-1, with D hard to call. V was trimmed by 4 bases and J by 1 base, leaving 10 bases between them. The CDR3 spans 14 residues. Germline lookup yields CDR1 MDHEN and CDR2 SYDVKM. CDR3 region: CASSSRTANTEAFF. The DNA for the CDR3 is TGTGCCAGCAGTTCCCGGACTGCGAACACTGAAGCTTTCTTT.

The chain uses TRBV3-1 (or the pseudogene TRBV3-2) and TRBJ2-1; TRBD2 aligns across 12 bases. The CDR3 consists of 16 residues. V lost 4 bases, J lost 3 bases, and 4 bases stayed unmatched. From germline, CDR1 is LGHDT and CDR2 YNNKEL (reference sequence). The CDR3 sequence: CASSRGLAGIYNEQFF. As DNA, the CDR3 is TGTGCCAGCAGCCGTGGACTAGCGGGGATCTACAATGAGCAGTTCTTC.

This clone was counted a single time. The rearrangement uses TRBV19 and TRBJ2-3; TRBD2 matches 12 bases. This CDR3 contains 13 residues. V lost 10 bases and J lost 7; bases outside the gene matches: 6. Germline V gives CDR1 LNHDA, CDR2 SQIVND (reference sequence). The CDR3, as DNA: TGTGCCACCGCTAGCGGGGGGGAATATACGCAGTATTTT. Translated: CATASGGEYTQYF.